A selection of T cell receptor beta chains follows, all from one sample in a study of shared clonotypes between healthy human individuals. TCRdb keeps only in-frame clones here, not all; method: immunoSEQ multiplex PCR. The sample consists of approximately 2,000,000 clones, just under 95% of them appearing once. Input material: naive CD4+ T cells from PBMCs. The source is a young man in good health. Some clones in this sample may be carry-over from other donors' samples. Both conserved end residues are part of each CDR3. A D gene is named only where the DNA matches it firmly. Rows may omit the clone size; those that give it use once, few, many or a size class.

J | V | size | D | CDR3 | DNA
TRBJ2-1 | TRBV27 | NA | NA | CASRVGFGVILGNEQFF | TGTGCCAGCAGAGTGGGATTTGGGGTTATTCTGGGGAATGAGCAGTTCTTC
TRBJ2-2 | TRBV18 | NA | TRBD1 | CASSAGQENTGELFF | TGTGCCAGCTCAGCGGGACAGGAGAACACCGGGGAGCTGTTTTTT
TRBJ1-2 | TRBV28 | NA | TRBD1 | CASRELQGYYGYTF | TGTGCCAGCAGAGAACTACAGGGGTACTATGGCTACACCTTC
TRBJ2-7 | TRBV21-1 | NA | NA | CASGQTTSYEQYF | TGTGCCAGCGGCCAAACCACCAGCTACGAGCAGTACTTC
TRBJ2-3 | TRBV7-3 | NA | NA | CASSIGASSTDTQYF | TGTGCCAGCAGCATCGGGGCTAGCAGCACAGATACGCAGTATTTT
TRBJ1-1 | TRBV28 | NA | NA | CASSLRGSLNTEAFF | TGTGCCAGCAGTTTAAGAGGCAGCCTGAACACTGAAGCTTTCTTT
TRBJ2-5 | TRBV5-6 | NA | NA | CASSGGLKETQYF | TGTGCCAGCAGCGGGGGGCTTAAAGAGACCCAGTACTTC
TRBJ2-1 | TRBV5-1 | NA | TRBD2 | CASSTGTSGILAYNEQFF | TGCGCCAGCAGCACCGGGACTAGCGGGATCCTGGCCTACAATGAGCAGTTCTTC
TRBJ1-3 | TRBV7-2 | NA | NA | CASRNRVTGNTIYF | TGTGCCAGCAGAAACAGGGTAACTGGAAACACCATATATTTT
TRBJ2-7 | TRBV19 | NA | NA | CASRLGPSYEQYF | TGTGCCAGTCGTTTGGGGCCCTCCTACGAGCAGTACTTC
TRBJ1-2 | TRBV29-1 | NA | NA | CSVQGLYYGYTF | TGCAGCGTACAGGGACTCTACTATGGCTACACCTTC
TRBJ2-1 | TRBV9 | NA | NA | CASSVAGPPGHEQFF | TGTGCCAGCAGCGTAGCGGGTCCCCCCGGCCATGAGCAGTTCTTC
TRBJ2-7 | TRBV19 | NA | TRBD2 | CASRSGSGRAGEQYF | TGTGCCAGTAGATCCGGGAGCGGGAGGGCCGGTGAGCAGTACTTC
TRBJ2-5 | TRBV7-6 | NA | NA | CASSDIRETQYF | TGTGCCAGCAGCGACATCAGGGAGACCCAGTACTTC
TRBJ1-1 | TRBV15 | NA | TRBD1 | CATSRDTAGQGLVAEAFF | TGTGCCACCAGCAGAGATACGGCCGGACAGGGATTGGTTGCTGAAGCTTTCTTT
TRBJ1-5 | TRBV6-5 | NA | NA | CASSSGQGDQPQHF | TGTGCCAGCAGTTCCGGGCAGGGCGATCAGCCCCAGCATTTT
TRBJ1-1 | TRBV2 | few | NA | CASSHYRIRPGNTEAFF | TGTGCCAGCAGCCACTATCGGATACGACCTGGGAACACTGAAGCTTTCTTT
TRBJ2-7 | TRBV28 | NA | TRBD1 | CASIPLDRAPYEQYF | TGTGCCAGCATCCCCCTGGACAGGGCACCTTACGAGCAGTACTTC
TRBJ2-7 | TRBV2 | once | TRBD2 | CASSELAGGSYEQYF | TGTGCCAGCAGTGAATTAGCGGGTGGCTCCTACGAGCAGTACTTC
TRBJ2-2 | TRBV5-1 | NA | NA | CASSLARVGTGELFF | TGCGCCAGCAGCTTGGCCCGGGTGGGCACCGGGGAGCTGTTTTTT
TRBJ2-1 | TRBV4-1 | NA | NA | CASSQGWARGGYNEQFF | TGCGCCAGCAGCCAAGGCTGGGCGAGGGGAGGATACAATGAGCAGTTCTTC
TRBJ1-4 | TRBV5-1 | NA | NA | CASSAEGRNNEKLFF | TGCGCCAGCAGCGCGGAAGGAAGAAATAATGAAAAACTGTTTTTT
TRBJ2-5 | TRBV7-2 | NA | TRBD2 | CASSSGTSGRGTQYF | TGTGCCAGCAGCTCCGGGACTAGCGGGAGGGGGACCCAGTACTTC
TRBJ1-1 | TRBV7-3 | NA | NA | CASSPGLNTEAFF | TGTGCCAGCAGCCCAGGTTTGAACACTGAAGCTTTCTTT
TRBJ1-1 | TRBV18 | NA | NA | CASSPGLTMNTEAFF | TGTGCCAGCTCACCGGGGCTCACTATGAACACTGAAGCTTTCTTT
TRBJ1-2 | TRBV5-1 | NA | NA | CASSSGQSDYGYTF | TGCGCCAGCAGCTCCGGACAGTCTGACTATGGCTACACCTTC
TRBJ2-3 | TRBV28 | NA | TRBD2 | CASSLKMTSADTQYF | TGTGCCAGCAGTTTAAAGATGACTAGCGCAGATACGCAGTATTTT
TRBJ2-7 | TRBV5-4 | NA | TRBD1 | CASSPLGQAHDEQYF | TGTGCCAGCAGCCCCTTGGGACAGGCTCACGACGAGCAGTACTTC
TRBJ2-3 | TRBV9 | once | TRBD2 | CASRTSGRGTDTQYF | TGTGCCAGCAGAACTAGCGGGAGAGGGACAGATACGCAGTATTTT
TRBJ2-5 | TRBV5-4 | NA | NA | CASSPGGARGGQETQYF | TGTGCCAGCAGCCCTGGAGGAGCGAGAGGGGGGCAAGAGACCCAGTACTTC
TRBJ2-2 | TRBV10-3 | NA | NA | CAISESRDTGELFF | TGTGCCATCAGTGAGTCTAGGGATACCGGGGAGCTGTTTTTT
TRBJ2-2 | TRBV7-3 | NA | NA | CASSLEGDQAGELFF | TGTGCCAGCAGCTTAGAGGGGGATCAGGCCGGGGAGCTGTTTTTT
TRBJ2-2 | TRBV2 | NA | NA | CASRDTDTNTGELFF | TGTGCCAGCAGGGATACGGACACGAACACCGGGGAGCTGTTTTTT
TRBJ1-5 | TRBV6-5 | NA | NA | CASSYDSGDNQPQHF | TGTGCCAGCAGTTACGATTCAGGGGACAATCAGCCCCAGCATTTT
TRBJ1-5 | TRBV21-1 | once | NA | CASYGRDRVSHSNQPQHF | TGTGCCAGCTACGGCCGGGACAGGGTTTCGCATAGCAATCAGCCCCAGCATTTT
TRBJ2-7 | TRBV15 | NA | NA | CATSREGGAYEQYF | TGTGCCACCAGCAGAGAAGGGGGGGCCTACGAGCAGTACTTC
TRBJ1-4 | TRBV7-2 | NA | NA | CASSPRLATNEKLFF | TGTGCCAGCAGCCCTCGGCTTGCAACTAATGAAAAACTGTTTTTT
TRBJ1-2 | TRBV28 | NA | NA | CASRLLFTGIYGYTF | TGTGCCAGCAGGTTACTATTCACAGGGATCTATGGCTACACCTTC
TRBJ1-2 | TRBV7-9 | NA | TRBD1 | CASSLQGVIYGYTF | TGTGCCAGCAGCCTACAGGGGGTGATCTATGGCTACACCTTC
TRBJ2-5 | TRBV2 | NA | TRBD2 | CASSVLAGGETQYF | TGTGCCAGCAGTGTCCTCGCGGGAGGCGAGACCCAGTACTTC
TRBJ2-3 | TRBV30 | NA | TRBD2 | CAWRVAGESTDTQYF | TGTGCCTGGAGAGTAGCGGGAGAGAGCACAGATACGCAGTATTTT